This T cell receptor beta chain was sequenced during a study of T-cell memory formation after mild COVID-19. With 0 bases clipped from V and 4 bases from J, the junction kept 4 bases outside the gene matches. CDR1 and CDR2 from the germline V gene are MNHNS and SASEGT. This CDR3 is 16 amino acids long. General study findings and limits: Contracting clones from day 15 to 85 had balanced CD4/CD8; later expanders favoured CD4+.

This clonotype was recorded a few times. Antigen unknown. One entry per CDR3 protein results from TCRdb running MiXCR on the 5' RACE reads. In the table there are roughly 190,000 distinct CDR3 sequences, around 17% of which are singletons. Sequencing was done on a sample of PBMCs or a T cell subset sorted from them (not recorded which). This TCR was recovered from an adult woman who had mild COVID-19 (a few samples of this study predate the infection). Cell type and time point are not known. The chain employs TRBV6-1 and TRBJ2-1; TRBD2 agrees at 9 bases. Written as DNA, the CDR3 is TGTGCCAGCAGTGAAGCGCCTAGCGGGATTTACAATGAGCAGTTCTTC. Translating gives CASSEAPSGIYNEQFF.